Given below is one T cell receptor (beta chain) in context. As yet, its antigen is unknown. These data belong to a study of naive and memory T cell subsets. Study findings and constraints: TCR counts from RNA may reflect activation-linked expression changes. Naive and memory repertoire findings lacked a ground truth for validation. From naive to CM, EM and EMRA, diversity decreased and Gini increased.

The V and J ends lost 4 bases and 8 bases, in that order; junction bases with no gene match: 4. This CDR3 has 13 amino acids. The V gene's germline CDR1 is SGHDT and CDR2 YYEEEE. The beta constant-region primer was an equimolar mix of two oligonucleotides covering TRBC1 and TRBC2. Nested alpha and beta constant-region primers with the SP2 primer drove four PCR rounds on ligated cDNA. A 12-nucleotide UMI and the SP2 primer were added to the cDNA 3' end by oligonucleotide ligation. Via MiXCR, TCRdb re-called the UMI-ligation and nested PCR reads, giving one row per CDR3 protein. The sample has 17,000 or so distinct CDR3 sequences, approximately 9% seen once.

The J gene is TRBJ1-2, the V gene TRBV5-6, with TRBD1 identical over 11 bases. The receptor was isolated from a human donor in good health. Material: central memory CD8+ T cells from blood. DNA of the CDR3: TGTGCCAGCAGCCCCGGGACAGGGGGAGGCTACACCTTC. Translation: CASSPGTGGGYTF.